This T cell receptor beta chain is drawn from a study of chemoradiotherapy in HPV16-positive cancers. The study, taken as a whole, reports: Non-HPV-specific T cells did not expand in tumors during treatment, whereas candidate HPV-specific clones and E7-related motifs did. For HPV16-positive patients, expanding HPV-responsive T cells associated with longer recurrence-free survival. HPV-specific T cells were functionally defined from only two HPV16-positive patients.

The CDR3 extends over 16 amino acids. Germline assignment: CDR1 LNHDA and CDR2 SQIVND (reference sequence). Trimming removed 3 bases from V and 4 bases from J, with 15 bases in between. TCRdb keeps only in-frame clones here, not all; method: immunoSEQ multiplex PCR. The data contain some 30,000 clones, 70% to 90% of them seen just once; the ten biggest clones take up 2.1%. Points on this clone: Antigen unknown.

Sequenced material: blood, taken from a patient who underwent chemoradiotherapy. The clonotype comes from a human donor with HPV-associated anogenital cancer. J is TRBJ2-2 and V is TRBV19, with D possibly matching TRBD2 (7 bases). The DNA of the CDR3 is TGTGCCAGTAGTATCTCGGGGGGCGCGGGCACCGGGGAGCTGTTTTTT. Translating it yields CASSISGGAGTGELFF.